The next 14 T cell receptor beta chains were all read from a single sample in a study of Ad26.COV2.S vaccination and SARS-CoV-2 variants. The treatment here: roughly 19 received Ad26.COV2.S at low or high dose, single or two shots; about 5 received placebo; per-sample allocation not given. The investigators took samples on day 63 after the first vaccine or placebo injection. The protocol was immunoSEQ multiplex PCR, while the TCRdb copy is restricted to in-frame clones and leaves out a portion. The profile covers a few hundred thousand clones, with roughly 90% appearing a single time and 1.5% to 2% taken by the ten largest. Material: peripheral blood, obtained in a trial of Ad26.COV2.S vaccine versus placebo. These receptors all come from a person aged 18 to 65 who received the Ad26.COV2.S COVID-19 vaccine or a placebo.

This chain connects TRBV19 to TRBJ1-5; D gene uncertain. Trimming cost V 3 bases and J 7 bases, with 10 bases left between them. Germline CDR1 LNHDA, CDR2 SQIVND (reference sequence). This CDR3 comprises 13 residues. The CDR3 here is CASSMQGTQPQHF. CDR3 in DNA: TGTGCCAGTAGTATGCAAGGAACCCAGCCCCAGCATTTT.

The genes are TRBV11-1 and TRBJ2-3; TRBD2 is a possible D gene (6 bases). This CDR3 comprises 19 residues. V lost 0 bases to trimming and J lost 0 bases, with 19 bases between them. Germline CDR1 is SGHAT and CDR2 is FQDESV (reference sequence). Written as DNA, the CDR3 is TGTGCCAGCAGCTTAGCGGACTACGGACAAACCTCCAGCACAGATACGCAGTATTTT. It translates to CASSLADYGQTSSTDTQYF.

The V call is TRBV28, the J call TRBJ1-2; D is undetermined. The CDR3 has 15 residues. V was clipped by 6 bases and J by 8 bases, with 22 bases between them. Germline V gives CDR1 MDHEN, CDR2 SYDVKM. This CDR3 reads CASRLPGVLGKGYTF. For the CDR3, the DNA is TGTGCCAGCAGACTGCCCGGGGTTTTGGGTAAAGGCTACACCTTC.

This clone was detected once. The chain has TRBV6-2 or TRBV6-3 and TRBJ2-7; D may be TRBD1 (6 bases). V lost 2 bases and J 2 bases, leaving 10 bases between the germline ends. The CDR3 is 14 residues long. The germline CDR1 and CDR2 sequences are MNHEY and SVGEGT. CDR3 loop: CASSYRQGPYEQYF. DNA for the CDR3: TGTGCCAGCAGTTACCGGCAGGGGCCCTACGAGCAGTACTTC.

The rearrangement joins TRBV19 to TRBJ1-2; 8 bases fit TRBD1. The CDR3 contains 14 residues. Germline trimming cut 6 bases from V and 6 bases from J; bases unmatched to any gene: 9. Looked up from germline, CDR1 is LNHDA and CDR2 is SQIVND (reference sequence). The CDR3 sequence is CASRSPDRAHGYTF. Here the CDR3 DNA reads TGTGCCAGTAGATCACCGGACAGGGCCCATGGCTACACCTTC.

This clone was picked up one time. The rearrangement joins TRBV7-9 to TRBJ2-3; no clear D. CDR1 and CDR2 (germline): SEHNR, FQNEAQ (reference sequence). The CDR3 has 12 residues. The V gene lost 2 bases and the J gene lost 6 bases, with 6 bases spanning the gap. The CDR3 nucleotides read TGTGCCAGCAGCTTATCTTCCGATACGCAGTATTTT. It encodes CASSLSSDTQYF. The full variable domain, its missing parts supplied by reference TRBV7-9 and TRBJ2-3, is DTGVSQNPRHKITKRGQNVTFRCDPISEHNRLYWYRQTLGQGPEFLTYFQNEAQLEKSRLLSDRFSAERPKGSFSTLEIQRTEQGDSAMYLCASSLSSDTQYFGPGTRLTVL.

The chain employs TRBV9 and TRBJ2-1, with 7 bases fitting TRBD2. V was pared by 3 bases and J by 7 bases, with 19 bases of the junction left unmatched. Germline loops: CDR1 SGDLS, CDR2 YYNGEE. The CDR3 sequence is 18 residues long. In nucleotides, the CDR3 is TGTGCCAGCAGCGGATCGAGTCCCGGGACTACCCGCCGAAATGAGCAGTTCTTC. It specifies CASSGSSPGTTRRNEQFF.

CDR3 in DNA: TGTGCCAGTAGTATAGACGTAACAGGGGGGAGTACTGAAGCTTTCTTT. It is translated as CASSIDVTGGSTEAFF. This chain links TRBV19 with TRBJ1-1; the match to TRBD1 covers 8 bases. The CDR3 consists of 16 residues. The V and J ends lost 0 bases and 5 bases, in that order; junction bases with no gene match: 8. Germline V gene lookup returns CDR1 LNHDA and CDR2 SQIVND (reference sequence). The entire variable domain, with the rest obtained from reference TRBV19 and TRBJ1-1, is as follows: DGGITQSPKYLFRKEGQNVTLSCEQNLNHDAMYWYRQDPGQGLRLIYYSQIVNDFQKGDIAEGYSVSREKKESFPLTVTSAQKNPTAFYLCASSIDVTGGSTEAFFGQGTRLTVV.

The gene calls are TRBV18 and TRBJ2-4, with D possibly being TRBD1 (5 bases). CDR3 size: 18 residues. Germline V CDR1 and CDR2: KGHSH, LQKENI. V was shortened by 3 bases and J by 0 bases, with 18 bases between the two germline ends. CDR3 nucleotide sequence: TGTGCCAGCTCACCCTCAGCCCGGACACCCGTAGCCAAAAACATTCAGTACTTC. Translation gives CASSPSARTPVAKNIQYF.

The J gene is TRBJ2-1, the V gene TRBV15, with 10 bases fitting TRBD1. The V segment lost 6 bases and the J segment 2 bases; nucleotides outside the gene matches: 7. The CDR3 length is 16 residues. Germline CDR1 LNHNV, CDR2 YYDKDF (reference sequence). CDR3 loop: CATRESGTGAYNEQFF. DNA for the CDR3: TGTGCCACCAGGGAATCCGGGACAGGGGCCTACAATGAGCAGTTCTTC. The full variable domain, with the rest looked up from reference TRBV15 and TRBJ2-1, is DAMVIQNPRYQVTQFGKPVTLSCSQTLNHNVMYWYQQKSSQAPKLLFHYYDKDFNNEADTPDNFQSRRPNTSFCFLDIRSPGLGDTAMYLCATRESGTGAYNEQFFGPGTRLTVL.

The chain joins TRBV11-2 to TRBJ2-7; tentatively, D is TRBD1 or TRBD2 (6 bases each). Between the trimmed V and J ends, which lost 4 bases and 5 bases, there was a span of 15 bases. Germline values: CDR1 SGHAT, CDR2 FQNNGV. The CDR3 loop spans 14 amino acids. The CDR3: CASSWIQGGHEQYF. In DNA, the CDR3 is TGTGCCAGCAGCTGGATACAGGGAGGCCACGAGCAGTACTTC.

This clone was recorded only once. The chain recombines TRBV6-2 or TRBV6-3 with TRBJ1-3; 9 bases fit TRBD1. The CDR3 is 16 amino acids. Trimming removed 5 bases from V and 0 bases from J; junction bases left unmatched: 5. CDR1 MNHEY and CDR2 SVGEGT come from the germline V gene. The chain's CDR3 is CASSAPTGGSGNTIYF. The CDR3 DNA reads as TGTGCCAGCAGTGCCCCGACAGGGGGCTCTGGAAACACCATATATTTT.

DNA of the CDR3: TGTGCCAGCACCCCCGGACAGGGGGCCTACGAGCAGTACTTC. Translated: CASTPGQGAYEQYF. This chain connects TRBV3-1 (or the pseudogene TRBV3-2) to TRBJ2-7; 10 positions agree with TRBD1. CDR3 length: 14 amino acids. CDR1 LGHDT and CDR2 YNNKEL come from the germline V gene (reference sequence). The V gene end was trimmed by 7 bases and the J gene end by 2 bases; junction bases not matched to a gene: 5.

This clone came up once. The rearrangement links TRBV11-2 to TRBJ2-7, with TRBD2 as a possible D gene (5 bases). V lost 5 bases, J lost 3 bases, and 8 bases lay in between. The CDR3 runs to 12 residues. Germline V gene data show CDR1 as SGHAT and CDR2 as FQNNGV. The CDR3: CASSPGNYEQYF. CDR3 coding DNA: TGTGCCAGCAGCCCCGGGAACTACGAGCAGTACTTC.